Listed below are T cell receptor beta chains from one sample, sequenced in a study of blood T cell repertoires in COVID-19. The assay was immunoSEQ multiplex PCR, and TCRdb's table has in-frame clones only and misses some. This sample has tens of thousands of clones; approximately 79% occur once, and the top ten carry approximately 10%. The source material was peripheral blood. Receptors originate from a man aged 65 to 85 with acute or convalescent COVID-19. The CDR3 runs from the conserved cysteine through the conserved F or W. The order of the fields is J gene, V gene, CDR3 protein.

>TRBJ1-6|TRBV19
CASTPIGENSPLHF
>TRBJ1-3|TRBV3-1/TRBV3-2
CASRGQAGNTIYF
>TRBJ1-3|TRBV5-5
CASSATGSSGNTIYF
>TRBJ2-2|TRBV5-4
CASSLARGDTGELFF
>TRBJ1-1|TRBV21-1
CASSIQGLNTEAFF
>TRBJ2-2|TRBV7-3
CASSPDRGRTGELFF
>TRBJ2-6|TRBV5-1
CASSGSGTGATTGANVLTF
>TRBJ2-1|TRBV27
CASSFLGPYNEQFF
>TRBJ2-5|TRBV7-9
CASSSGGQETQYF
>TRBJ2-7|TRBV5-1
CASSLRDYSYEQYF
>TRBJ1-2|TRBV28
CASSPGGYYGYTF
>TRBJ1-1|TRBV3-1/TRBV3-2
CARGKRQGSKTEAFF
>TRBJ1-1|TRBV6-2/TRBV6-3
CASSYLPPRVNTEAFF
>TRBJ1-4|TRBV7-6
CASSLARATNEKLFF
>TRBJ1-2|TRBV5-1
CASSLEQVYGYTF
>TRBJ2-3|TRBV2
CASNPRGQDTQYF
>TRBJ2-3|TRBV18
CASSPRRGGPGDTQYF
>TRBJ2-7|TRBV9
CASSTGGLTYEQYF
>TRBJ2-2|TRBV6-5
CASSFFSGTSRELFF
>TRBJ2-2|TRBV11-2
CASSPLWGGTPGELFF
>TRBJ1-4|TRBV10-3
CAIKGELGGKLFF
>TRBJ2-3|TRBV3-1/TRBV3-2
CASSRGTNRDTQYF
>TRBJ1-4|TRBV6-5
CASTDGAGWNEKLFF
>TRBJ1-6|TRBV6-5
CASRARNNSPLHF
>TRBJ2-5|TRBV13
CASSGRDRKTQYF
>TRBJ1-6|TRBV3-1/TRBV3-2
CAIGEIGSPLHF
>TRBJ1-1|TRBV5-1
CASSFSRQVNTEAFF
>TRBJ1-1|TRBV19
CASSIDAENTEAFF
>TRBJ2-1|TRBV6-4
CASRAGTESNEQFF
>TRBJ2-5|TRBV18
CASSPIKDRGETQYF
>TRBJ1-5|TRBV28
CASSPTGSQPQHF
>TRBJ2-6|TRBV6-4
CASSDREGSGANVLTF
>TRBJ2-6|TRBV11-2
CASSSGIGANVLTF
>TRBJ1-1|TRBV18
CASSLDKNTEAFF
>TRBJ1-5|TRBV4-1
CASSQEGGVQPQHF